A selection of T cell receptor beta chains follows, all from one sample in a study of T cell changes during pregnancy in multiple sclerosis. TCRdb's table, derived via immunoSEQ multiplex PCR, lists solely in-frame clones and lacks some. The sample has fewer than 140,000 clones, 85% to 95% seen once; the top ten hold 1.6%. This specimen consisted of peripheral blood, obtained after pregnancy. All receptors derive from a female donor with multiple sclerosis, enrolled in a pregnancy study. CDR3s include the opening cysteine and the closing phenylalanine or tryptophan. The D gene is left open where the match is weak. Size tells how often a clone was seen (once, few, many) or the class of an expanded clone, and some rows leave it out.

v_call	d_call	j_call	cdr3_length	clone_size	cdr3_aa
TRBV28	NA	TRBJ1-5	15	NA	CASTTPFGISQPQHF
TRBV5-1	TRBD1	TRBJ2-2	17	NA	CASSFHLTGANTGELFF
TRBV27	TRBD2	TRBJ2-5	16	NA	CASSLTSGRWQETQYF
TRBV7-9	TRBD1	TRBJ2-1	15	NA	CASSSTGTGKNEQFF
TRBV30	NA	TRBJ1-5	14	NA	CAWSQTGGGQPQHF
TRBV19	TRBD1	TRBJ2-1	14	NA	CASSKGALYNEQFF
TRBV28	TRBD1	TRBJ1-1	14	NA	CASSTGQGRTEAFF
TRBV14	NA	TRBJ1-4	17	NA	CASSSKSWTAFGEKLFF
TRBV6-1	TRBD1	TRBJ1-1	11	NA	CASSRTGEAFF
TRBV4-1	NA	TRBJ2-1	16	once	CASSQDSWRGYNEQFF
TRBV5-6	NA	TRBJ1-6	14	few	CASSLGGYNSPLHF
TRBV27	NA	TRBJ1-6	17	NA	CASSPSLQPGHLSPLHF
TRBV2	TRBD1	TRBJ2-7	12	NA	CASNRGSYEQYF
TRBV10-3	NA	TRBJ1-3	18	NA	CAISENLRDTSSGNTIYF
TRBV10-3	NA	TRBJ2-3	14	once	CAISALSDTDTQYF
TRBV10-1	NA	TRBJ2-7	16	once	CASSESGGSISYEQYF
TRBV15	NA	TRBJ2-2	18	NA	CATSRDQGLPANTGELFF
TRBV5-4	TRBD1	TRBJ1-1	17	NA	CASSLEPGQRKNTEAFF
TRBV11-2	NA	TRBJ2-7	14	NA	CASSSFSGSYEQYF
TRBV5-1	NA	TRBJ1-1	16	NA	CASRTGTSNLNTEAFF
TRBV6-5	TRBD2	TRBJ2-7	14	NA	CASSPSGGPYEQYF
TRBV6-1	TRBD2	TRBJ2-5	17	NA	CASSARLAGGGKETQYF
TRBV5-4	TRBD1	TRBJ2-1	17	NA	CASSPGQGQSSYNEQFF
TRBV2	TRBD1	TRBJ1-3	17	once	CASSEGDRLLSGNTIYF
TRBV28	NA	TRBJ1-2	14	NA	CASSLPQLNYGYTF
TRBV9	NA	TRBJ1-2	14	NA	CASTGESSNYGYTF
TRBV29-1	NA	TRBJ1-2	14	NA	CSVLQAGGPYGYTF
TRBV2	TRBD1	TRBJ1-1	15	NA	CASSEGGQEYTEAFF
TRBV19	TRBD1	TRBJ2-2	16	once	CASSIPDRGDTGELFF
TRBV19	TRBD1	TRBJ1-2	15	once	CASRETGQPNYGYTF
TRBV7-6	TRBD2	TRBJ2-2	20	NA	CASSLRPYGRSGRLGGELFF
TRBV23-1	TRBD1	TRBJ1-5	17	NA	CASSQSDRVYSNQPQHF
TRBV2	TRBD1	TRBJ2-1	16	NA	CASSRGQGTSYNEQFF
TRBV30	TRBD1	TRBJ1-2	15	NA	CAWSRDRARSYGYTF
TRBV19	TRBD1	TRBJ1-2	14	few	CASTGQGTNYGYTF
TRBV28	TRBD1	TRBJ2-6	18	once	CASSPLFDRESGANVLTF
TRBV2	NA	TRBJ1-4	14	once	CASSRGSANEKLFF
TRBV6-5	NA	TRBJ1-1	15	once	CASSYRPGVDTEAFF
TRBV6-1	NA	TRBJ2-1	15	NA	CASRRGLSSYNEQFF
TRBV4-1	TRBD1	TRBJ1-4	15	NA	CASSRLTGLGEKLFF
TRBV18	NA	TRBJ1-6	15	NA	CASSLGTDGQSPLHF
TRBV6-5	NA	TRBJ2-5	14	NA	CASSTWTRQETQYF
TRBV10-3	NA	TRBJ1-2	15	NA	CAISESTGQNYGYTF
TRBV28	NA	TRBJ1-1	12	NA	CASSLDRTEAFF
TRBV2	NA	TRBJ1-2	15	NA	CASRGEDVVNYGYTF